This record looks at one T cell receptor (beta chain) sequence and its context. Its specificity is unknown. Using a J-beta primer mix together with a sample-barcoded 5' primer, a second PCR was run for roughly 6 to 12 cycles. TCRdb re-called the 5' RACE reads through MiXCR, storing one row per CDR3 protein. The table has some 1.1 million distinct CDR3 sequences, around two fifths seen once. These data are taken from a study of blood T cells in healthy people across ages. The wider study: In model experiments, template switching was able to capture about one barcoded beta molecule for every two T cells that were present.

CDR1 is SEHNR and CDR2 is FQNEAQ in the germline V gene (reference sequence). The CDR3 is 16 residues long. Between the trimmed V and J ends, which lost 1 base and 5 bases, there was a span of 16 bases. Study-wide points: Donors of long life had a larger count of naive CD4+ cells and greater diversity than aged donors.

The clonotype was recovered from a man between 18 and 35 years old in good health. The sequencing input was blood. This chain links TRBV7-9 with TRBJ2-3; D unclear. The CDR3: CASSLGRGQEEDTQYF. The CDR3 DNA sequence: TGTGCCAGCAGCTTAGGAAGAGGCCAGGAAGAAGATACGCAGTATTTT.